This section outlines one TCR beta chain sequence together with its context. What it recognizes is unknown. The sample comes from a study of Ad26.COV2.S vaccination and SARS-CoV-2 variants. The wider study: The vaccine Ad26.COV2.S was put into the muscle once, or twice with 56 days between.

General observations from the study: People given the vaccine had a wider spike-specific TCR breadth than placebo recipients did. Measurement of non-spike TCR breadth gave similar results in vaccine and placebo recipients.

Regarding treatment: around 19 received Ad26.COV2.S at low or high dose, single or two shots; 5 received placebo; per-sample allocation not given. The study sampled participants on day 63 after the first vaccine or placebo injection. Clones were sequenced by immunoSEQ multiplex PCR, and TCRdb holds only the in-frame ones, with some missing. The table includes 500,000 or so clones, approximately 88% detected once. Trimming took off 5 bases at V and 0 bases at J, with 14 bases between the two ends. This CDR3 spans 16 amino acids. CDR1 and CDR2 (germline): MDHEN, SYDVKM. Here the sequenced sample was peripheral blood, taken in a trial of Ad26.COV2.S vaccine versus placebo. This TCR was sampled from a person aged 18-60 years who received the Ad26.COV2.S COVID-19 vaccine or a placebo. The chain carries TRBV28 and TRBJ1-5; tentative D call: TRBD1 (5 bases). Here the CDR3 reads CASSKPGPNSNQPQHF. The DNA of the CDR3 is TGTGCCAGCAGTAAGCCAGGGCCAAATAGCAATCAGCCCCAGCATTTT.